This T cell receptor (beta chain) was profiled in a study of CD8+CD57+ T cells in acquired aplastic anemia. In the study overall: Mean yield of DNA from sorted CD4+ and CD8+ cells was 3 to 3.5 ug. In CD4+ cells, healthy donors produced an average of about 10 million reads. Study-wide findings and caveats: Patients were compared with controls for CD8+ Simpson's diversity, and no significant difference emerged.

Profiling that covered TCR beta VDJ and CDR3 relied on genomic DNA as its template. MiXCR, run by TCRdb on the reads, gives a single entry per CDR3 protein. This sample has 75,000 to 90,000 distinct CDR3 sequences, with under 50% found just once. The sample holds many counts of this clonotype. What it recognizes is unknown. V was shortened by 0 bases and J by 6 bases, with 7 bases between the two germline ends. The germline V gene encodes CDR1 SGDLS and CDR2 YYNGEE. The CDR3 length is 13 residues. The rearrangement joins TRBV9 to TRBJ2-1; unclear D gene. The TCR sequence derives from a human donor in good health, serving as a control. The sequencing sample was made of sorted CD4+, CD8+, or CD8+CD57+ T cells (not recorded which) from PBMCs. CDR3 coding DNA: TGTGCCAGCAGCGTAGCTGCCGCCAATGAGCAGTTCTTC. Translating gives CASSVAAANEQFF.